This entry features one T cell receptor beta chain sequence. These data are taken from a study of shared T cell receptors in the human thymus. Germline V CDR1 and CDR2: SGHRS, YFSETQ. The length of the CDR3 is 14 residues. With 0 bases removed from V and 2 bases from J, the gap between germline ends came to 9 bases. Generated by immunoSEQ multiplex PCR, the TCRdb table keeps only in-frame clones and is missing some. In the table there are approximately 660,000 clones, roughly 90% of which are singletons. These data also featured in a second study, about human thymus T cells. Turning to that study: Immunologically healthy infants in Finland undergoing congenital heart defect surgery were the donors. Thymus pieces cut out during corrective heart surgery were the tissue that was used.

Sequenced input: thymocytes. This receptor was obtained from a boy in the first two years of life with a congenital heart defect. The V gene is TRBV5-1, the J gene TRBJ2-7; D is undetermined. DNA of the CDR3: TGCGCCAGCAGCTTGGGGCAGGTTCCCTACGAGCAGTACTTC. Its translation is CASSLGQVPYEQYF.